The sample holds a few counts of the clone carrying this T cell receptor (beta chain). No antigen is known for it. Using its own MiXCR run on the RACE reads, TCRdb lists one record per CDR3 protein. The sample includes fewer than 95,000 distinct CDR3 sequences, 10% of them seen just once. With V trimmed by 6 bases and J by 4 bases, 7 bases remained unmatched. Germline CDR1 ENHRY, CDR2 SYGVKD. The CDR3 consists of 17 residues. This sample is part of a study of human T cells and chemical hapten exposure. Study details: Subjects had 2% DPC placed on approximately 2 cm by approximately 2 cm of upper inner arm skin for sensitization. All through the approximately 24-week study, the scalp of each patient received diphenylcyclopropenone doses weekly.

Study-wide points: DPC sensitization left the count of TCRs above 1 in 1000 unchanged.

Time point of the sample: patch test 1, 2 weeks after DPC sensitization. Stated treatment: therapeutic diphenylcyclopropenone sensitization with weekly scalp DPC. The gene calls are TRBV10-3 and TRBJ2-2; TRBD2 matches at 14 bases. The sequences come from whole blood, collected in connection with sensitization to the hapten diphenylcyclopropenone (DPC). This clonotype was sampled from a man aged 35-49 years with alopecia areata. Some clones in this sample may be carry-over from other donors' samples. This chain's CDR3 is CAIRRLAGGVSTGELFF. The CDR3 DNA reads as TGTGCCATCAGGCGACTAGCGGGAGGGGTTAGCACCGGGGAGCTGTTTTTT.